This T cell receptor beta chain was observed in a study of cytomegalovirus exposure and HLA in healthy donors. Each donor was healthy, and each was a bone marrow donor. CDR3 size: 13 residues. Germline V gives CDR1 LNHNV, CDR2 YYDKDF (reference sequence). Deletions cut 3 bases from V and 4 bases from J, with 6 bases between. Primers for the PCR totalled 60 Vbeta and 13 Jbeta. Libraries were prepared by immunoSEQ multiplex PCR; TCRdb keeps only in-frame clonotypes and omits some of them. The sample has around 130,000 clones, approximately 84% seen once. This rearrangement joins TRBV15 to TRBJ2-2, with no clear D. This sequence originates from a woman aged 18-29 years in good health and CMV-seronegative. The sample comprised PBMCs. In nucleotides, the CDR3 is TGTGCCACCAGCAGCAGGTCCACCGGGGAGCTGTTTTTT. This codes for CATSSRSTGELFF.